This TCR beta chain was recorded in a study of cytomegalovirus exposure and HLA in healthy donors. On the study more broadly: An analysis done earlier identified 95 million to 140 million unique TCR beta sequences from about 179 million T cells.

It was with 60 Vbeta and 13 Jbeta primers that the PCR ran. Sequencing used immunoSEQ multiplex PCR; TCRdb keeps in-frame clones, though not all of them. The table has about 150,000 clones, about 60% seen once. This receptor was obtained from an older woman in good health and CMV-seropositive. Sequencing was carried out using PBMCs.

The DNA for the CDR3 is TGCGCCAGCAGCCAAGGACAGGGGCCAGATACGCAGTATTTT. This encodes CASSQGQGPDTQYF. The rearrangement joins TRBV4-3 to TRBJ2-3; 8 positions agree with TRBD1. Germline V lookup: CDR1 LGHNA, CDR2 YSLEER. The junction had 1 base not matched to a gene; V was cut back by 1 base and J by 4 bases. This CDR3 is 14 amino acids long.